Below are 16 T cell receptor beta chains sequenced from a single sample in a study of OX40 agonist ivuxolimab in advanced cancers. Clones were sequenced by immunoSEQ multiplex PCR, and TCRdb holds only the in-frame ones, with some missing. The profile shows approximately 65,000 clones, more than 90% of them singletons. The material sequenced was CD4+ or CD8+ T cells sorted from blood, taken in a trial of the OX40 agonist ivuxolimab. The receptors originated from an adult with an advanced solid tumor such as melanoma, head and neck, liver or kidney cancer.

The rearrangement uses TRBV5-1 and TRBJ1-2; D is unclear. Germline assignment: CDR1 SGHRS and CDR2 YFSETQ. CDR3 length: 13 amino acids. V dropped 0 bases and J dropped 7 bases, with 10 bases sitting between them. The CDR3: CASSLEGRGGYTF. In DNA form, the CDR3 reads TGCGCCAGCAGCTTGGAGGGCCGGGGTGGCTACACCTTC.

This chain uses TRBV6-6 with TRBJ1-1; the D gene is possibly TRBD1 (6 bases). Germline V gene data show CDR1 as MNHNY and CDR2 as SVGAGI (reference sequence). The CDR3 is 15 residues long. Between the trimmed V and J ends, which lost 5 bases and 8 bases, there was a span of 21 bases. CDR3 in amino acids: CASSPRQVGQLEAFF. The CDR3 DNA reads as TGTGCCAGCAGTCCTCGACAGGTTGGCCAGCTCGAAGCTTTCTTT.

The chain links TRBV7-3 to TRBJ2-5, with D possibly matching TRBD2 (6 bases). Trimming removed 5 bases at V and 0 bases at J, with 10 bases between. CDR1 is SGHTA, CDR2 FQGTGA, per germline. This CDR3 has 14 residues. The CDR3 region is CASSISGYQETQYF. CDR3 sequence (DNA): TGTGCCAGCAGCATTAGCGGATACCAAGAGACCCAGTACTTC.

The V call is TRBV6-1, the J call TRBJ1-1, with 7 bases aligning to TRBD1. After removal of 6 bases from V and 6 bases from J, the junction contained 7 bases not matched to a gene. The CDR3 runs to 13 residues. Germline V gene lookup returns CDR1 MNHNS and CDR2 SASEGT. Here the CDR3 reads CASRLRQGSEAFF. The DNA of the CDR3 is TGTGCCAGCAGACTGAGACAGGGCTCTGAAGCTTTCTTT.

The gene calls are TRBV7-2 and TRBJ2-5; TRBD1 or TRBD2 may be the D gene (5 bases each). The CDR3 runs 13 residues. The germline gives CDR1 SGHTA, CDR2 FQGNSA. V dropped 4 bases and J dropped 5 bases, with 11 bases sitting between them. The CDR3 loop is CASSWDPTETQYF. The CDR3 region has the DNA TGTGCCAGCAGCTGGGACCCCACGGAGACCCAGTACTTC.

This clone was seen only once. The gene calls are TRBV6-4 and TRBJ2-1, with 9 bases that match TRBD2. Trimming took 3 bases from V and 7 from J; bases not matched to a gene: 7. CDR1 is MRHNA and CDR2 is SNTAGT in the germline V gene. The CDR3 sequence is 15 residues long. CDR3 nucleotides: TGTGCCAGCAGTGAGAATAGCGGGGGTTGGAATGAGCAGTTCTTC. It yields the protein CASSENSGGWNEQFF.

The chain has TRBV21-1 and TRBJ2-2; TRBD2, the table's D call, lacks a check against the DNA. TRBV21-1 is recorded as a pseudogene. CDR3 size: 14 residues. The CDR3, as DNA: TGTGCCAGCAGAAACGGGACTAGGTCCGGGGAGCTGTTTTTT. It translates to CASRNGTRSGELFF.

The chain uses TRBV15 and TRBJ2-5; 9 nucleotides match TRBD1. With 8 bases clipped from V and 5 bases from J, the junction kept 9 bases outside the gene matches. Germline V gene data show CDR1 as LNHNV and CDR2 as YYDKDF (reference sequence). This CDR3 region has 14 residues. The CDR3 DNA reads TGTGCCACCCAAGGACAGGGGAATTGGGAGACCCAGTACTTC. Translation: CATQGQGNWETQYF.

This clone was seen a single time. The rearrangement uses TRBV30 and TRBJ2-1; 11 bases fit TRBD2. Trimming took 5 bases from V and 2 from J; bases not matched to a gene: 5. The germline CDR1 and CDR2 sequences are GTSNPN and SVGIG (reference sequence). The CDR3 consists of 15 residues. CDR3 bases: TGTGCCTGGGGCGTAGCGGGAGGGGCCTACAATGAGCAGTTCTTC. Translation gives CAWGVAGGAYNEQFF.

The gene calls are TRBV25-1 and TRBJ1-6; D is ambiguous. The CDR3 consists of 16 residues. V dropped 3 bases and J dropped 5 bases, with 14 bases sitting between them. Germline V gene sequence: CDR1 MGHDK, CDR2 SYGVNS. The CDR3 loop reads CASSDEVRRNNSPLHF. The CDR3 nucleotides are TGTGCCAGCAGTGATGAGGTGCGACGGAATAATTCACCCCTCCACTTT.

This clone was counted a single time. V and J are TRBV2 and TRBJ1-2, with D perhaps TRBD1 (6 bases). The CDR3 is 15 residues long. Trimming pared 7 bases from V and 8 bases from J, leaving 23 bases between. Per germline, CDR1 SNHLY and CDR2 FYNNEI. CDR3 protein: CASTPAAGARKGYTF. CDR3 nucleotide sequence: TGTGCCAGCACTCCAGCTGCGGGGGCGAGGAAAGGCTACACCTTC.

The V call is TRBV29-1, the J call TRBJ2-2, with D uncertain. V shed 6 bases and J shed 4 bases, with 12 bases lying between them. Germline values: CDR1 SQVTM, CDR2 ANQGSEA. This CDR3 spans 13 amino acids. CDR3 amino acids: CSVPVPSTGELFF. In nucleotides, the CDR3 is TGCAGCGTCCCAGTTCCCTCCACCGGGGAGCTGTTTTTT.

CDR3 protein: CASSRPGGVHEQYF. CDR3 nucleotide sequence: TGTGCCAGTAGTAGGCCAGGGGGTGTCCACGAGCAGTACTTC. The chain employs TRBV19 and TRBJ2-7; 7 bases line up with TRBD1. The CDR3 consists of 14 residues. V dropped 4 bases and J dropped 5; count of bases not matched to a gene: 8. Germline V gene lookup returns CDR1 LNHDA and CDR2 SQIVND (reference sequence).

The chain links TRBV9 to TRBJ2-1, with TRBD1 matching over 8 bases. This CDR3 spans 14 amino acids. V trimming: 4 bases; J trimming: 6 bases; junction bases outside the gene matches: 6. CDR1 SGDLS and CDR2 YYNGEE come from the germline V gene. The CDR3 bases are TGTGCCAGCAGCCTTAGGACAGGGAGCAATGAGCAGTTCTTC. This sequence encodes CASSLRTGSNEQFF.

The rearrangement uses TRBV6-6 and TRBJ2-1; 9 positions agree with TRBD2. CDR3 length: 14 residues. Germline-derived CDR1 and CDR2 are MNHNY and SVGAGI (reference sequence). Trimming at V came to 7 bases and at J to 7 bases, leaving 8 bases not matched to a gene. The CDR3 nucleotides read TGTGCCAGCACCCAGCGCGGGAGGGTAAATGAGCAGTTCTTC. This sequence encodes CASTQRGRVNEQFF.

This clone showed up just once. Germline and junction disagree at one end, which may indicate a read error. The rearrangement links TRBV4-1 to TRBJ2-2; D uncertain. The germline V gene encodes CDR1 MGHRA and CDR2 YSYEKL. CDR3 length equals 15 residues. The CDR3 DNA sequence: TGCGCCGGCAGCCAAGAGACAAGTAACACCGGGGAGCTGTTTTTT. It translates to CAGSQETSNTGELFF.